This T cell receptor beta chain emerged from a study of molecular identifiers for immune sequencing clone quantification. Investigators produced naive CD8 libraries from 20,000 to 1,000,000 sorted cells, drawing on 10%, 30% or 50% RNA. In its sample, this clonotype was seen many times. Its specificity is unknown. Generation of bulk TCR libraries relied on previously described methods and listed TCR primers. TCRdb fed the PCR reads into MiXCR, producing one record per CDR3 protein. The data hold hundreds of thousands of distinct CDR3 sequences, with 25% observed a single time. Study-level results: Identical barcode-sharing TCR molecules could lead to underestimated sizes for highly expanded clones.

Germline V gene data show CDR1 as LNHDA and CDR2 as SQIVND (reference sequence). Deletions cut 5 bases from V and 0 bases from J, with 13 bases between. The CDR3 is made up of 16 amino acids. The chain couples TRBV19 to TRBJ2-2; the D gene is possibly TRBD2 (5 bases). Sequences were obtained from naive CD8+ T cells from blood, with Jurkat cell RNA spiked in. As for subset: FACS-sorted CD8+CD4-CCR7+CD45RA+ naive T cells. This receptor was taken from a human donor in good health. Some libraries in this study had Jurkat cell RNA spiked in. The chain's CDR3 is CASSLAGQSNTGELFF. The CDR3 DNA reads TGTGCCAGTAGTCTAGCAGGCCAGTCGAACACCGGGGAGCTGTTTTTT.